This TCR beta chain was profiled in a study of cytomegalovirus exposure and HLA in healthy donors. The overall study: Early release data held tens of millions of unique TCRs from HLA-typed donors.

Whole-study results and caveats: TRBV6-2, TRBV6-3 and some other V segments were unresolvable in 87-base-pair reads. Per a later analysis, HLA-associated TCR beta chains showed more clonal expansion than other, equally common TCR beta chains. Listed as cytomegalovirus-associated were 150 or so TCR beta chains.

This clone is a singleton in its sample. Its target is not known. V lost 4 bases to trimming and J lost 4 bases; unmatched junction nucleotides: 6. Looked up from germline, CDR1 is SGHRS and CDR2 is YFSETQ. CDR3 length equals 14 residues. 60 Vbeta and 13 Jbeta primers were used in PCR. Assay used: immunoSEQ multiplex PCR; TCRdb lists only in-frame clones, some missing. This repertoire shows about 150,000 clones, roughly three quarters found once; its top ten account for 1.5% to 2%. This clonotype originated in a middle-aged woman in good health and CMV-seronegative. The specimen sequenced was PBMCs. The chain is built from TRBV5-1 and TRBJ2-7; 9 nucleotides line up with TRBD1. Here the CDR3 reads CASSHGQGLYEQYF. CDR3 bases: TGCGCCAGCAGCCATGGACAGGGGTTATACGAGCAGTACTTC. Combining the CDR3 with reference TRBV5-1 and TRBJ2-7 gives the whole variable domain KAGVTQTPRYLIKTRGQQVTLSCSPISGHRSVSWYQQTPGQGLQFLFEYFSETQRNKGNFPGRFSGRQFSNSRSEMNVSTLELGDSALYLCASSHGQGLYEQYFGPGTRLTVT.